This T cell receptor beta chain was sequenced during a study of T cell repertoires in cytomegalovirus infection. MiXCR, run by TCRdb on the reads, gives a single entry per CDR3 protein. The sample has roughly 640,000 distinct CDR3 sequences; 24% are singletons. This CDR3 is built from 16 residues. The V end was cut by 2 bases, the J end by 1 base, with 14 bases between. The V gene's germline CDR1 is MDHEN and CDR2 SYDVKM. Specimen: CD8+ T cells from PBMCs. The genes are TRBV28 and TRBJ1-2; the D gene is possibly TRBD1 (5 bases). This clonotype was obtained from a human donor in good health (CMV status not recorded). Some clones in this sample may be carry-over from other donors' samples. The CDR3: CASSLRGDWGNYGYTF. In DNA, the CDR3 is TGTGCCAGCAGTTTAAGGGGAGATTGGGGTAACTATGGCTACACCTTC.